A selection of T cell receptor beta chains follows, all from one sample in a study of T cell responses to AZD1222 COVID-19 vaccine. Produced via immunoSEQ multiplex PCR; TCRdb's table is partial and in-frame only. The table lists some 66,000 clones, 80% to 90% of them singletons. The sample was peripheral blood, taken 28 days after the second AZD1222 dose. The source is an adult who received the AZD1222 COVID-19 vaccine. The CDR3 runs from the conserved cysteine through the conserved F or W. The D gene is left open where the match is weak. Not every row has a clone size; where given, it reads once, few, many or a size class.

j_gene | d_gene | v_gene | abundance | CDR3nt | CDR3aa
TRBJ2-5 | TRBD2 | TRBV7-8 | NA | TGTGCCAGCAGCTCCCTGGGGCGGGAGGGCCAGGAGACCCAGTACTTC | CASSSLGREGQETQYF
TRBJ1-2 | NA | TRBV9 | once | TGTGCCAGCAGCCCATCGACAGGCACCAATAACTATGGCTACACCTTC | CASSPSTGTNNYGYTF
TRBJ2-7 | NA | TRBV9 | NA | TGTGCCAGCAGCGTGGAAGTAGGCCCTTCCTACGAGCAGTACTTC | CASSVEVGPSYEQYF
TRBJ2-2 | NA | TRBV7-9 | NA | TGTGCCAGCAGCAGAAGCCCGAACACCGGGGAGCTGTTTTTT | CASSRSPNTGELFF
TRBJ1-2 | NA | TRBV2 | NA | TGTGCCAGCAGTGTTGGGACACCTAACTATGGCTACACCTTC | CASSVGTPNYGYTF
TRBJ2-5 | NA | TRBV19 | NA | TGTGCCAGTTCCCAGACTCGGGAGACCCAGTACTTC | CASSQTRETQYF
TRBJ2-3 | NA | TRBV9 | NA | TGTGCCAGCAGCGTAGGTGGCCGGGACTCATACACAGATACGCAGTATTTT | CASSVGGRDSYTDTQYF
TRBJ2-2 | TRBD2 | TRBV12-5 | once | TGTGCTAGTGAAGCGGGAGGGAGGACCGGGGAGCTGTTTTTT | CASEAGGRTGELFF
TRBJ2-2 | TRBD1 | TRBV18 | NA | TGTGCCAGCTCCCTGACCGGGACAGCCTTTCTTGTAACGAACACCGGGGAGCTGTTTTTT | CASSLTGTAFLVTNTGELFF
TRBJ1-2 | TRBD1 | TRBV28 | NA | TGTGCCAGCAATCTGGGACAGGGGGCTTATGGCTACACCTTC | CASNLGQGAYGYTF
TRBJ2-1 | TRBD2 | TRBV5-4 | NA | TGTGCCAGCAGTTACCCGGCTAGCGGGAGCGCAAATGAGCAGTTCTTC | CASSYPASGSANEQFF
TRBJ1-6 | NA | TRBV14 | NA | TGTGCCAGCAGCCAAGACAGGGGCTATTCACCCCTCCACTTT | CASSQDRGYSPLHF
TRBJ1-5 | NA | TRBV5-6 | once | TGTGCCAGCAGCTTTATAGGGAGTCAGCCCCAGCATTTT | CASSFIGSQPQHF
TRBJ2-2 | NA | TRBV14 | NA | TGTGCCAGCAGCCAAATCCGGACCGGGGAGCTGTTTTTT | CASSQIRTGELFF
TRBJ1-2 | NA | TRBV6-5 | once | TGTGCCAGCAGTAAAAGTTTATCTACCAACTATGGCTACACCTTC | CASSKSLSTNYGYTF
TRBJ2-2 | TRBD2 | TRBV2 | NA | TGTGCCAGCAGTGGCGCGACTAGCGACACCGGGGAGCTGTTTTTT | CASSGATSDTGELFF
TRBJ1-1 | NA | TRBV3-1/TRBV3-2 | NA | TGTGCCAGCAGCCCCTACAGGGCCATGAACACTGAAGCTTTCTTT | CASSPYRAMNTEAFF
TRBJ2-5 | NA | TRBV11-2 | once | TGTGCCAGCAGTTCGGAGACCCAGTACTTC | CASSSETQYF
TRBJ1-2 | NA | TRBV3-1/TRBV3-2 | NA | TGTGCCAGCAGCCCCGCACGACAGGTTCGGGGCTACACCTTC | CASSPARQVRGYTF
TRBJ1-1 | NA | TRBV7-9 | NA | TGTGCCAGCAGCTTAGGAAATGAAGCTTTCTTT | CASSLGNEAFF
TRBJ2-1 | NA | TRBV19 | NA | TGTGCCAGTAGTTCCACTGGGGGCCACAATGAGCAGTTCTTC | CASSSTGGHNEQFF
TRBJ2-1 | NA | TRBV19 | NA | TGTGCCAGTTCCCCACCTCAGTACAATGAGCAGTTCTTC | CASSPPQYNEQFF
TRBJ2-7 | TRBD2 | TRBV19 | NA | TGTGCCAGTAGACTAGCGGGAGACTACGAGCAGTACTTC | CASRLAGDYEQYF
TRBJ2-6 | NA | TRBV27 | NA | TGTGCCAGCAGGGGCGTAAGAGGGGCCAACGTCCTGACTTTC | CASRGVRGANVLTF
TRBJ1-2 | TRBD1 | TRBV25-1 | NA | TGTGCCAGCAGTGACTGGGGACAGAACTATGGCTACACCTTC | CASSDWGQNYGYTF